The source of this T cell receptor beta chain is a study of T-cell reconstitution after alpha-beta-depleted transplantation in children. V gave up 0 bases and J gave up 2 bases, with 7 bases separating them. Germline assignment: CDR1 GTSNPN and CDR2 SVGIG (reference sequence). The CDR3 length is 13 residues. Molecular barcoding with unique molecular identifiers was used for the TCRbeta library. TCRdb re-called the PCR reads through MiXCR, storing one row per CDR3 protein. The repertoire holds approximately 590,000 distinct CDR3 sequences, about 10% seen once, with roughly 4% in the top ten. This clonotype originated in a human donor who donated a stem cell graft to a child with acute myeloid leukemia. This material consisted of PBMCs from the stem cell graft donor, taken from the stem cell graft. The chain has TRBV30 and TRBJ2-5; no reliable D call. The CDR3 DNA reads TGTGCCTGGAGTGTACTACGACAAGAGACCCAGTACTTC. This encodes CAWSVLRQETQYF.